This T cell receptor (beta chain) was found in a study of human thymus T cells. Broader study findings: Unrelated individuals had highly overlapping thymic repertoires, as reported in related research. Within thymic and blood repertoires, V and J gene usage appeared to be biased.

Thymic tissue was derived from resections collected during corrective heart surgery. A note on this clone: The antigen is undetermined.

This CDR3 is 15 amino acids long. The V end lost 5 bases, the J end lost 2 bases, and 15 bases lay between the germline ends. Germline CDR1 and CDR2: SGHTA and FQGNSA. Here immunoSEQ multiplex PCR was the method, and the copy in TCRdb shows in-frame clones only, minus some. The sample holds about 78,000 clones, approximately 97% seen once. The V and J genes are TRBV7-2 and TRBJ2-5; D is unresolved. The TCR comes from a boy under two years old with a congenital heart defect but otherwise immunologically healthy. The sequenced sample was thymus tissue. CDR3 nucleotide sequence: TGTGCCAGCAGCCGCGGTCAATTTGGGCAAGAGACCCAGTACTTC. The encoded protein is CASSRGQFGQETQYF.